This T cell receptor beta chain was observed in a study of blood T cell repertoires in COVID-19. Looking at the study overall: From T cells, B-cell-depleted T cells, or PBMCs came the material, which was cDNA or gDNA.

Repertoires were generated with immunoSEQ multiplex PCR, while TCRdb's copy carries only in-frame clones and drops some. The table includes roughly 70,000 clones, roughly 80% detected once. The CDR3 length is 18 residues. The sample was peripheral blood. The chain employs TRBV21-1 and TRBJ2-5; the table assigns TRBD1, which was not confirmed against the DNA. TRBV21-1 is a documented pseudogene. The receptor was isolated from a human donor in a cohort sampled during active COVID-19. The CDR3 loop reads CASTRRSLRDRVPETQYF. The DNA for the CDR3 is TGTGCCAGCACCCGTAGGTCCCTCCGGGACAGGGTACCAGAGACCCAGTACTTC.